The 20 T cell receptor beta chains reported below all come from one sample, sequenced in a study of shared clonotypes between healthy human individuals (dated by TCRdb to the early 2020s). The library was prepared using the immunoSEQ multiplex PCR assay. Here the immuneACCESS table is served through TCRdb, limited to in-frame sequences with V and J called. Missing clones are a known gap in these copies; in checked studies unresolved V genes cover under half, and the rest lacks a known reason. Recorded for this sample are approximately 2.5 million clones; over 85% of them occurred a single time. The ten largest account for approximately 0.37% of the sample. The sample comprised naive CD4+ T cells from PBMCs. Interpreted using the paper, the cell subset or site label stands for: CD45RA+ positively selected. These receptors were taken from a man in his late teens or twenties in good health. Some clones in this sample may be carry-over from other donors' samples.

V and J are TRBV7-8 and TRBJ1-2, with 7 bases lining up with TRBD1. This CDR3 is built from 16 residues. The junction had 14 bases not matched to a gene; V was cut back by 10 bases and J by 0 bases. CDR1 is SGHVS and CDR2 is FQNEAQ in the germline V gene. CDR3 protein: CATGTDNRGSNYGYTF. The CDR3 bases are TGTGCCACCGGGACAGATAACAGGGGTTCTAACTATGGCTACACCTTC.

The V gene is TRBV5-8, the J gene TRBJ1-2; 8 bases are shared with TRBD1. Germline CDR1 SGHTS, CDR2 YDEGEE. The V and J ends lost 4 bases and 7 bases, in that order; junction bases with no gene match: 9. This CDR3 is built from 14 residues. The chain's CDR3 is CASSRETGDRGYTF. The CDR3 DNA follows: TGTGCCAGCAGCCGCGAGACAGGGGATCGTGGCTACACCTTC.

The chain joins TRBV2 to TRBJ1-1; no reliable D call. This CDR3 region has 14 residues. V was cut by 4 bases and J by 11 bases, with 20 bases left in between. CDR1 SNHLY and CDR2 FYNNEI come from the germline V gene. For the CDR3, the DNA is TGTGCCAGCAGTGGTACGACGGACCGGAGACCGGCTTTCTTT. Amino acids: CASSGTTDRRPAFF.

The count of this clone is one. V gene TRBV29-1 combines with J gene TRBJ1-1, with D unresolved. V lost 2 bases to trimming and J lost 0 bases, with 10 bases between them. Germline CDR1 reads SQVTM; CDR2 reads ANQGSEA. The length of the CDR3 is 14 residues. The CDR3 sequence is CSVERRLMNTEAFF. The CDR3 DNA reads TGCAGCGTTGAAAGGCGTCTGATGAACACTGAAGCTTTCTTT.

This clone was counted a single time. The sample has other DNA sequences that encode this CDR3 too. The chain combines TRBV18 with TRBJ2-5; D is unresolved. V gave up 4 bases and J gave up 0 bases, with 3 bases separating them. Germline assignment: CDR1 KGHSH and CDR2 LQKENI. This CDR3 region has 12 residues. CDR3 sequence (DNA): TGTGCCAGCTCACTCAACCAAGAGACCCAGTACTTC. Amino acids: CASSLNQETQYF.

The gene calls are TRBV6-5 and TRBJ2-1; D gene ambiguous. Trimming removed 2 bases at V and 0 bases at J, with 8 bases between. CDR1 and CDR2 (germline): MNHEY, SVGAGI. There are 15 residues in the CDR3. The CDR3 sequence is CASSYASNSYNEQFF. CDR3 DNA sequence: TGTGCCAGCAGTTACGCCAGCAACTCCTACAATGAGCAGTTCTTC.

This chain links TRBV29-1 with TRBJ2-1; D remains unclear. V lost 7 bases and J 0 bases, leaving 16 bases between the germline ends. The CDR3 has 15 residues. The V gene's germline CDR1 is SQVTM and CDR2 ANQGSEA. The CDR3 DNA reads as TGCAGCGCAGAAGCTGACTCGAGCTCCTACAATGAGCAGTTCTTC. Translation: CSAEADSSSYNEQFF.

The chain recombines TRBV9 with TRBJ2-2; 13 bases line up with TRBD2. The CDR3 is 20 residues long. With V trimmed by 3 bases and J by 7 bases, 18 bases remained unmatched. Germline CDR1 reads SGDLS; CDR2 reads YYNGEE. CDR3 protein: CASSAWTSGLAGYRGGELFF. The CDR3 DNA is TGTGCCAGCAGCGCATGGACGTCGGGACTAGCGGGATATCGGGGCGGGGAGCTGTTTTTT.

The V gene is TRBV18, the J gene TRBJ1-2; D not resolved. V was clipped by 3 bases and J by 7 bases, with 12 bases between them. Germline-derived CDR1 and CDR2 are KGHSH and LQKENI. This CDR3 comprises 13 residues. CDR3 bases: TGTGCCAGCTCACCGACGGCGGCCCCTGGCTACACCTTC. Its protein is CASSPTAAPGYTF.

About this clone itself: Other DNA sequences within the sample encode an identical CDR3. This chain connects TRBV11-2 to TRBJ2-7; 7 bases align to TRBD1. CDR3 length equals 13 residues. V was clipped by 4 bases and J by 2 bases; unmatched bases: 2. CDR1 is SGHAT, CDR2 FQNNGV, per germline. The CDR3 DNA follows: TGTGCCAGCAGCTCGGACAGGACCTACGAGCAGTACTTC. This sequence encodes CASSSDRTYEQYF.

Regarding this clone: Sequence at one end of the junction differs from germline and may be a read error. This chain links TRBV6-4 with TRBJ2-1; 8 bases map to TRBD2. CDR1 MRHNA and CDR2 SNTAGT come from the germline V gene. This CDR3 has 17 amino acids. The CDR3 reads CASGDPPTSGLYNEQFF. DNA for the CDR3: TGTGCCAGCGGTGACCCACCAACTAGCGGTCTTTACAATGAGCAGTTCTTC.

V gene TRBV19 combines with J gene TRBJ1-2; no definite D call. Germline V gene lookup returns CDR1 LNHDA and CDR2 SQIVND (reference sequence). Trimming removed 3 bases from V and 7 bases from J, with 18 bases in between. This CDR3 spans 15 amino acids. The CDR3 sequence: CASSILDYAGSGYTF. The CDR3 nucleotides are TGTGCCAGTAGTATCCTTGACTACGCGGGCAGTGGCTACACCTTC.

The count of this clone is one. The chain couples TRBV5-6 to TRBJ2-5, with D possibly matching TRBD1 (6 bases). Looked up from germline, CDR1 is SGHDT and CDR2 is YYEEEE. The CDR3 has 16 residues. Between the trimmed V and J ends, which lost 4 bases and 0 bases, there was a span of 16 bases. In DNA form, the CDR3 reads TGTGCCAGCAGCCGAAGGGGGTCGGGGTACCAAGAGACCCAGTACTTC. It is translated as CASSRRGSGYQETQYF.

The rearrangement uses TRBV7-2 and TRBJ2-1; TRBD2 is a possible D gene (6 bases). Between the trimmed V and J ends, which lost 1 base and 9 bases, there was a span of 16 bases. The germline V gene encodes CDR1 SGHTA and CDR2 FQGNSA. This CDR3 spans 15 amino acids. CDR3 nucleotide sequence: TGTGCCAGCAGCTTAGGGAGGGTTGGTAGGAGTGAGCAGTTCTTC. This encodes CASSLGRVGRSEQFF.

This clone was counted once. The chain uses TRBV9 and TRBJ2-1, with 13 bases that match TRBD2. V shed 3 bases, J shed 3 bases, and the junction held 3 bases outside the gene matches. The CDR3 sequence is 16 residues long. Germline CDR1 is SGDLS and CDR2 is YYNGEE. CDR3 bases: TGTGCCAGCAGCGCGACTAGCGGGAGGATCTACAATGAGCAGTTCTTC. As protein: CASSATSGRIYNEQFF. Full variable domain (outside the CDR3, taken from reference TRBV9 and TRBJ2-1): DSGVTQTPKHLITATGQRVTLRCSPRSGDLSVYWYQQSLDQGLQFLIQYYNGEERAKGNILERFSAQQFPDLHSELNLSSLELGDSALYFCASSATSGRIYNEQFFGPGTRLTVL.

As for this clone: Distinct nucleotide sequences in the sample also encode this CDR3. V and J are TRBV18 and TRBJ2-3; no definite D call. The CDR3 totals 12 residues. V lost 6 bases and J 0 bases, leaving 4 bases between the germline ends. Looked up from germline, CDR1 is KGHSH and CDR2 is LQKENI. CDR3 loop: CASSLSTDTQYF. Here the CDR3 DNA reads TGTGCCAGCTCTCTTAGCACAGATACGCAGTATTTT. The full variable domain, with the rest looked up from reference TRBV18 and TRBJ2-3, is NAGVMQNPRHLVRRRGQEARLRCSPMKGHSHVYWYRQLPEEGLKFMVYLQKENIIDESGMPKERFSAEFPKEGPSILRIQQVVRGDSAAYFCASSLSTDTQYFGPGTRLTVL.

The chain employs TRBV5-1 and TRBJ2-5; a possible D gene is TRBD1 (6 bases). The J call is doubtful: the DNA matches TRBJ2-7 better. The CDR3 runs to 12 residues. CDR1 is SGHRS, CDR2 YFSETQ, per germline. CDR3 in amino acids: CASSLVQGEQYF. The CDR3 bases are TGCGCCAGCAGCTTGGTACAGGGCGAGCAGTACTTC.

A remark on this clone: This same CDR3 is encoded by further DNA sequences in the sample. The chain is built from TRBV5-1 and TRBJ2-7; 8 bases agree with TRBD2. Trimming removed 0 bases from V and 0 bases from J; junction bases left unmatched: 2. This CDR3 region has 15 residues. Germline loops: CDR1 SGHRS, CDR2 YFSETQ. In nucleotides, the CDR3 is TGCGCCAGCAGCTTGGGACTAGCGTCCTCCTACGAGCAGTACTTC. This encodes CASSLGLASSYEQYF.

CDR3 nucleotide sequence: TGTGCCAGCGGTTGGGACCTCCTGGGTAACGAAGCTTTCTTT. Amino acid sequence: CASGWDLLGNEAFF. The rearrangement joins TRBV2 to TRBJ1-1, with D possibly TRBD1 on 5 matching bases. Germline V lookup: CDR1 SNHLY, CDR2 FYNNEI. The length of the CDR3 is 14 residues. Trimming stripped 8 bases from V and 8 bases from J, with 21 bases between.

This chain uses TRBV11-2 with TRBJ1-5; D ambiguous. Germline V lookup: CDR1 SGHAT, CDR2 FQNNGV. This CDR3 is built from 12 residues. Trimming stripped 0 bases from V and 9 bases from J, with 6 bases between. CDR3 in amino acids: CASSLDVRPQHF. The CDR3 DNA reads TGTGCCAGCAGCTTAGATGTGCGGCCCCAGCATTTT.